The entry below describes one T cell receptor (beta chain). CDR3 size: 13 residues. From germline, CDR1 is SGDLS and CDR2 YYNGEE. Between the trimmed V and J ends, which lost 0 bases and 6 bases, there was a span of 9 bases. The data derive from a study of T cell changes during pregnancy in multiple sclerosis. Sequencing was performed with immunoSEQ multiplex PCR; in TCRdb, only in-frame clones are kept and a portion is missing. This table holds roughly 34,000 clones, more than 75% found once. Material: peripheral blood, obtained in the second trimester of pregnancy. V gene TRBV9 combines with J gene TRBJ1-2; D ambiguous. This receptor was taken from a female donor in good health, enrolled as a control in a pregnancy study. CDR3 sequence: CASSVGSGDGYTF. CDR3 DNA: TGTGCCAGCAGCGTAGGGTCAGGCGATGGCTACACCTTC.